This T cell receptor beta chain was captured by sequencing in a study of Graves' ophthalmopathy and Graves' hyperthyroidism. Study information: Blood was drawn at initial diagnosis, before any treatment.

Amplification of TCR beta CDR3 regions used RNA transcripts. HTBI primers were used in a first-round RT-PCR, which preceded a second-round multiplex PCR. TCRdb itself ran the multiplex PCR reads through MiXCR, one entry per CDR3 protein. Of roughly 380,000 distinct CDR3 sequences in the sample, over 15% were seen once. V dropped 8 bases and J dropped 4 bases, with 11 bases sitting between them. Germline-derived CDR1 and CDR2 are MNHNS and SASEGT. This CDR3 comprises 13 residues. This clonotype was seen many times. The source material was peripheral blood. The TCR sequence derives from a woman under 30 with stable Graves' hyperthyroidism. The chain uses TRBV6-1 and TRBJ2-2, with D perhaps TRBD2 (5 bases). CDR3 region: CASFRAGTGELFF. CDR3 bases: TGTGCCAGCTTCCGGGCGGGCACCGGGGAGCTGTTTTTT.